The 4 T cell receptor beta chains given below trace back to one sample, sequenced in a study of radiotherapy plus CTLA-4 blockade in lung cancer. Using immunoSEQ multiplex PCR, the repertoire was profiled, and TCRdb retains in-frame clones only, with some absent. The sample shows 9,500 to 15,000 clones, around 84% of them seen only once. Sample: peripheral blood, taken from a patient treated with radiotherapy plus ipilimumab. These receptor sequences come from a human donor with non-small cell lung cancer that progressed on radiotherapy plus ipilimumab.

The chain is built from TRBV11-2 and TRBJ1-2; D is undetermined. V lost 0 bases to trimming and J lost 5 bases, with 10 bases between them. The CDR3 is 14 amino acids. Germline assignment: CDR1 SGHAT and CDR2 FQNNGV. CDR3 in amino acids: CASSLDPNGYGYTF. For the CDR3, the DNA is TGTGCCAGCAGCTTAGATCCGAATGGGTATGGCTACACCTTC. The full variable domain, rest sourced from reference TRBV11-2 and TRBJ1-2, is EAGVAQSPRYKIIEKRQSVAFWCNPISGHATLYWYQQILGQGPKLLIQFQNNGVVDDSQLPKDRFSAERLKGVDSTLKIQPAKLEDSAVYLCASSLDPNGYGYTFGSGTRLTVV.

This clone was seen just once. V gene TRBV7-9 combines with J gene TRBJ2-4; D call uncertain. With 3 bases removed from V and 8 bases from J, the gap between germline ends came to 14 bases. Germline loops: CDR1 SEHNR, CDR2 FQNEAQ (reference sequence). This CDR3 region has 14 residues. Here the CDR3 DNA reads TGTGCCAGCAGCTTGTCAACAGTTGGTGACATTCAGTACTTC. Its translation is CASSLSTVGDIQYF.

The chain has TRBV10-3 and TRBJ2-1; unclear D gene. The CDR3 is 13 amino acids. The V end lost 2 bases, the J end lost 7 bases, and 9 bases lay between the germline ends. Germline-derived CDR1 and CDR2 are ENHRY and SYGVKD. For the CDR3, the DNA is TGTGCCATCAGTGAGACCCTAGATAATGAGCAGTTCTTC. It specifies CAISETLDNEQFF.

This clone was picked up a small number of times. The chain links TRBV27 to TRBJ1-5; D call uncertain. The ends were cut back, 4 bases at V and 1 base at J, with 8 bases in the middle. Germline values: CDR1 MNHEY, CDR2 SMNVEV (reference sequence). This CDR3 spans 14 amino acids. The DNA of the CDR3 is TGTGCCAGCAGTTCGGAGGCAAGCAATCAGCCCCAGCATTTT. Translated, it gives CASSSEASNQPQHF.